Given below is one T cell receptor beta chain in context. Its antigen is currently not known. The record has no base qualities; no much larger clone is one base away. This entry belongs to a study of blood T cell repertoires in COVID-19 (dated by TCRdb to the early 2020s). Some background on the complete study: The collaborator samples originated in the United States, Italy and Spain and spanned the acute and convalescent phases of COVID-19. The prospective study material was composed of cDNA or gDNA derived from T cells, B-cell-depleted T cells, or PBMCs. The dataset comprised deeply sampled blood TCRbeta repertoires from subjects exposed to, actively infected with, or recovered from COVID-19. A freely available public database, intended as a resource for researchers studying the immune response to SARS-CoV-2, is where the repertoires were released. Samples came from the ongoing ImmuneRACE study (first 160 participants) plus 1,254 subjects from 6 global collaborators. Sample metadata almost always included a de-identified subject ID, COVID-19 status, age in years and sex. Where available, HLA class I and class II types were obtained from metadata supplied by the sample provider rather than from assay-based typing.

Collaborating institutions collected whole blood in K2EDTA tubes following their own protocols. For TCRbeta analysis, collaborators shipped samples in one of three forms: frozen whole blood, isolated PBMCs, or DNA extracted from either of those sample types. The immunoSEQ Assay, a bias-controlled multiplex PCR, was used to amplify TCRbeta CDR3 regions from genomic DNA. The original pipeline was this. The number of nucleated cells in each sample was estimated from the amplification of reference gene primers within the assay. To quantify the absolute abundance of each unique TCRbeta CDR3 rearrangement, sequence reads were collapsed and filtered. For each sample, productive Simpson clonality was calculated by taking the square root of Simpson's diversity index across productive rearrangements. TCRdb retrieved this table from immuneACCESS and kept in-frame rearrangements only. Not all clones are present; in checked studies, unresolved V genes account for under half, and no reason is known for the remainder. The V and J calls and clone size are taken from that table; D and trimming were inferred from the DNA. Recorded for this sample are about 180,000 clones; roughly nine tenths of them occurred a single time. More than 20% of the sample belongs to the ten largest clones.

The CDR3 goes from the cysteine to the phenylalanine over 14 residues. Only the CDR3 part of the read is kept: 42 bases, read in frame from the first base. The germline ends are 14 bases apart after V is trimmed by 5 bases and J by 4 bases. CDR1 and CDR2 are drawn from the germline V gene: SGHTA, FQGNSA. Broader findings and caveats from the paper: How much clinical and demographic metadata was included differed by source and by participant, and the metadata was provided uncurated.

The chain employs TRBV7-2 and TRBJ1-2; 6 matching bases give a weak D call of TRBD1. The TCR sequence derives from a man between 65 and 79 years old with active or convalescent COVID-19. Material for sequencing was peripheral blood. DNA sequence: TGTGCCAGCAGCCCGGACAGTTCGACCTATGGCTACACCTTC. The translation is CASSPDSSTYGYTF.